The 22 T cell receptor beta chains given below trace back to one sample, sequenced in a study of vaccination and CD4 T cells after COVID-19. The study sequenced cultured CD4+ T cell DNA using the Oncomine TCR Beta short-read assay. TCRdb called the PCR reads again in MiXCR, with one record for every CDR3 protein. There are approximately 12,000 distinct CDR3 sequences in the sample; 20% occur only once, and roughly 13% lies in the top ten. These receptors have no identified antigens. Treatment defined: roughly 11-day PBMC culture with coronavirus spike peptide pools or control peptides (ViraFEST assay). This material consisted of CD4+ T cells from blood, cultured in vitro, taken before SARS-CoV-2 vaccination. The receptors shown here come from a human donor who received a COVID-19 vaccine.

This clonotype was recorded only once. No conserved phenylalanine or tryptophan is present at the end of the CDR3, so a read error is the likely explanation. The chain employs TRBV20-1 and TRBJ1-5; D is unclear. The length of the CDR3 is 13 residues. Germline V gene data show CDR1 as DFQATT and CDR2 as SNEGSKA (reference sequence). V lost 3 bases and J 4 bases, leaving 10 bases between the germline ends. The CDR3 reads CSARRGGNQPQHL. The CDR3 DNA reads TGCAGTGCTAGGCGCGGAGGAAATCAGCCCCAGCATCTT.

This clonotype was seen a few times. The chain couples TRBV7-8 to TRBJ2-7, with D possibly being TRBD1 (6 bases). Looked up from germline, CDR1 is SGHVS and CDR2 is FQNEAQ. Trimming left V 3 bases short and J 4 bases short, with 10 bases between. The CDR3 spans 13 residues. For the CDR3, the DNA is TGTGCCAGCAGCTTTGGGGGCTCATACGAGCAGTACTTC. It yields the protein CASSFGGSYEQYF.

This clonotype has just a few counts. The chain carries TRBV10-3 and TRBJ1-4, with TRBD1 matching 9 bases. Looked up from germline, CDR1 is ENHRY and CDR2 is SYGVKD. CDR3 size: 19 residues. Germline trimming cut 0 bases from V and 0 bases from J; bases unmatched to any gene: 8. In nucleotides, the CDR3 is TGTGCCATCAGTGAGTCGAAGGGACAGGGAGAGGCAACTAATGAAAAACTGTTTTTT. Its protein is CAISESKGQGEATNEKLFF.

The gene calls are TRBV6-1 and TRBJ2-2, with 11 bases identical to TRBD2. The CDR3 covers 16 residues. CDR1 is MNHNS, CDR2 SASEGT, per germline. With V trimmed by 6 bases and J by 6 bases, 9 bases remained unmatched. The CDR3 DNA is TGTGCCAGCAGCTCCCCTAGCGGGGGGCATGCCGGGGAGCTGTTTTTT. Amino acids: CASSSPSGGHAGELFF.

This clonotype was counted only a few times. V gene TRBV2 combines with J gene TRBJ1-5; no firm D call. This CDR3 is 14 amino acids long. Per the germline V gene, CDR1 is SNHLY and CDR2 is FYNNEI. V was pared by 3 bases and J by 3 bases, with 9 bases between. CDR3 protein: CASSEGRINQPQHF. The CDR3 DNA reads as TGTGCCAGCAGTGAGGGCCGGATCAATCAGCCCCAGCATTTT.

V is TRBV5-1 and J is TRBJ1-2; 8 bases line up with TRBD1. The V and J ends lost 3 bases and 3 bases, in that order; junction bases with no gene match: 4. This CDR3 is 14 amino acids long. Germline CDR1 SGHRS, CDR2 YFSETQ. The CDR3 bases are TGCGCCAGCAGCTATTCGACAGGGGACTATGGCTACACCTTC. Encoded protein: CASSYSTGDYGYTF.

This clonotype was seen more than once but under ten times. The chain recombines TRBV7-3 with TRBJ2-3; TRBD2 matches at 8 bases. Germline CDR1 and CDR2: SGHTA and FQGTGA. This CDR3 is 16 amino acids long. Unmatched junction bases numbered 8, after V lost 0 bases and J lost 6 bases. CDR3 protein: CASSLTSGGRVDTQYF. CDR3 nucleotide sequence: TGTGCCAGCAGCTTAACGTCGGGGGGGCGAGTCGATACGCAGTATTTT.

This clonotype appeared a few times. The chain is built from TRBV10-2 and TRBJ1-1, with D perhaps matching TRBD1 (6 bases). Germline lookup yields CDR1 WSHSY and CDR2 SAAADI. The germline V and J ends were trimmed by 3 bases and 0 bases, with 11 bases remaining between them. CDR3 length: 15 residues. CDR3 sequence (DNA): TGCGCCAGCAGTGATAGAGGGGGGTTGAACACTGAAGCTTTCTTT. This translates into CASSDRGGLNTEAFF.

This clonotype has a handful of counts. V usage is TRBV24-1 and J usage is TRBJ2-3; D possibly corresponds to TRBD1 (5 bases). The CDR3 is made up of 16 amino acids. The V end lost 3 bases, the J end lost 4 bases, and 16 bases lay between the germline ends. Germline V gene lookup returns CDR1 KGHDR and CDR2 SFDVKD. The CDR3 spells CATSDPGRWGPDTQYF. The CDR3 DNA is TGTGCCACCAGTGATCCGGGCAGGTGGGGCCCAGATACGCAGTATTTT.

The chain uses TRBV5-4 and TRBJ2-3; D unresolved. V was trimmed by 4 bases and J by 4 bases, leaving 10 bases between them. CDR1 SGHNT and CDR2 YYREEE come from the germline V gene (reference sequence). This CDR3 has 13 amino acids. CDR3 sequence reads: CASSPQNSDTQYF. DNA for the CDR3: TGTGCCAGCAGCCCTCAAAATTCAGATACGCAGTATTTT.

This chain uses TRBV5-5 with TRBJ1-2; 7 bases map to TRBD1. Germline CDR1 is SGHKS and CDR2 is YYEKEE (reference sequence). This CDR3 is built from 15 residues. V trimming: 2 bases; J trimming: 2 bases; junction bases outside the gene matches: 6. The CDR3 loop is CASSLTWDRNYGYTF. The CDR3 DNA reads TGTGCCAGCAGCTTAACCTGGGACAGAAACTATGGCTACACCTTC. The complete variable domain, with remaining parts taken from reference TRBV5-5 and TRBJ1-2, reads DAGVTQSPTHLIKTRGQQVTLRCSPISGHKSVSWYQQVLGQGPQFIFQYYEKEERGRGNFPDRFSARQFPNYSSELNVNALLLGDSALYLCASSLTWDRNYGYTFGSGTRLTVV.

The chain employs TRBV5-7 and TRBJ2-4; the D gene could be TRBD1 or TRBD2 (5 bases each). TRBV5-7 is an open reading frame whose function is uncertain. Trimming left V 2 bases short and J 0 bases short, with 9 bases between. The CDR3 covers 15 residues. The CDR3 region has the DNA TGTGCCAGCAGCTTCCGAGGGGTAGCCAAAAACATTCAGTACTTC. The encoded protein is CASSFRGVAKNIQYF.

The V call is TRBV18, the J call TRBJ2-3; D is unresolved. This CDR3 comprises 14 residues. CDR1 KGHSH and CDR2 LQKENI come from the germline V gene. Trimming pared 5 bases from V and 0 bases from J, leaving 9 bases between. This CDR3 is CASSATSSTDTQYF. The CDR3 coding sequence is TGTGCCAGCTCAGCGACGTCTAGCACAGATACGCAGTATTTT.

The chain is built from TRBV20-1 and TRBJ2-7, with D possibly TRBD1 on 6 matching bases. Deletions cut 1 base from V and 3 bases from J, with 19 bases between. Germline loops: CDR1 DFQATT, CDR2 SNEGSKA (reference sequence). This CDR3 has 16 residues. CDR3 residues: CSARAAGTWGIYEQYF. The CDR3 nucleotides are TGCAGTGCTAGAGCCGCCGGGACATGGGGGATCTACGAGCAGTACTTC.

The gene calls are TRBV5-1 and TRBJ2-7, with D uncertain. V shed 0 bases and J shed 0 bases, with 4 bases lying between them. CDR1 and CDR2 from the germline V gene are SGHRS and YFSETQ. The CDR3 has 13 residues. The DNA of the CDR3 is TGCGCCAGCAGCTTGGAAGCCTCCTACGAGCAGTACTTC. This sequence encodes CASSLEASYEQYF.

This chain links TRBV5-1 with TRBJ2-5, with D uncertain. V was clipped by 2 bases and J by 5 bases, with 16 bases between them. The CDR3 is 15 amino acids. CDR1 and CDR2 from the germline V gene are SGHRS and YFSETQ. CDR3 residues: CASSLKVGQAETQYF. The CDR3 DNA is TGCGCCAGCAGCTTAAAGGTTGGGCAGGCGGAGACCCAGTACTTC.

The chain couples TRBV6-1 to TRBJ1-4, with D perhaps TRBD1 (6 bases). Germline V CDR1 and CDR2: MNHNS, SASEGT. V was cut by 10 bases and J by 7 bases, with 16 bases left in between. CDR3 length equals 13 residues. In DNA form, the CDR3 reads TGTGCCACCCGACAGGAGATTACTGAAAAACTGTTTTTT. Its translation: CATRQEITEKLFF.

The chain uses TRBV30 and TRBJ2-7, with 11 nucleotides matching TRBD1. With 4 bases clipped from V and 6 bases from J, the junction kept 14 bases outside the gene matches. This CDR3 has 16 residues. Per germline, CDR1 GTSNPN and CDR2 SVGIG (reference sequence). In nucleotides, the CDR3 is TGTGCCTGGATGGACAGGGGGCTAGTGTATCGGTCCGAGCAGTACTTC. Protein product: CAWMDRGLVYRSEQYF. Full variable domain (outside the CDR3, taken from reference TRBV30 and TRBJ2-7): SQTIHQWPATLVQPVGSPLSLECTVEGTSNPNLYWYRQAAGRGLQLLFYSVGIGQISSEVPQNLSASRPQDRQFILSSKKLLLSDSGFYLCAWMDRGLVYRSEQYFGPGTRLTVT.

The table lists this clonotype with a few counts. The V call is TRBV2, the J call TRBJ1-1; D is undetermined. Germline V gives CDR1 SNHLY, CDR2 FYNNEI. V was pared by 8 bases and J by 0 bases, with 13 bases between. The CDR3 has 14 amino acids. The CDR3 region is CASARLLVNTEAFF. In DNA, the CDR3 is TGTGCCAGCGCACGGCTACTAGTGAACACTGAAGCTTTCTTT.

This clonotype was seen only a few times. In DNA, the CDR3 is TGTGCCAGCCAGACAGGGGGCTCCTACAATGAGCAGTTCTTC. It specifies CASQTGGSYNEQFF. The rearrangement uses TRBV6-1 and TRBJ2-1, with TRBD1 matching over 9 bases. From germline, CDR1 is MNHNS and CDR2 SASEGT. Trimming removed 8 bases from V and 0 bases from J; junction bases left unmatched: 2. The CDR3 has 14 residues.

Here the CDR3 DNA reads TGTGCCACCAGTGATATAAGGACAGACGCAGAGACCCAGTACTTC. Translating gives CATSDIRTDAETQYF. The V call is TRBV24-1, the J call TRBJ2-5, with TRBD1 as a possible D gene (6 bases). V was pared by 3 bases and J by 4 bases, with 14 bases between. Germline CDR1 and CDR2: KGHDR and SFDVKD. The CDR3 has 15 amino acids.

This clonotype was seen only a few times. CDR3 DNA: TGTGCCAGCAGCCCCTTCCTCGGAGAGGGACCTAACTATGGCTACACCTTC. It is translated as CASSPFLGEGPNYGYTF. This chain connects TRBV7-8 to TRBJ1-2; a weak D match, TRBD1 (5 bases). Trimming shortened V by 5 bases and J by 0 bases, and 19 bases separated the two germline ends. Germline loops: CDR1 SGHVS, CDR2 FQNEAQ. The length of the CDR3 is 17 residues.